The 8 T cell receptor beta chains listed next were all sequenced from one sample in a study of T cells in Graves' hyperthyroidism and ophthalmopathy. Amplification of TCR beta CDR3 regions used RNA as the template. RT-PCR in the first round (using the HTBI primer set) targeted the TCR CDR3. Using its own MiXCR run on the multiplex PCR reads, TCRdb lists one record per CDR3 protein. The repertoire holds hundreds of thousands of distinct CDR3 sequences, with 14% to 15% as singletons. The sequencing input was blood. These receptors were taken from a man younger than 30 with Graves' ophthalmopathy.

This clonotype was recorded at least ten times. The V call is TRBV18, the J call TRBJ2-6; D gene uncertain. Trimming removed 2 bases from V and 4 bases from J, with 9 bases in between. The CDR3 spans 15 residues. Germline V gene sequence: CDR1 KGHSH, CDR2 LQKENI. The CDR3 region has the DNA TGTGCCAGCTCACCATTTAAGGCCGGGGCCAACGTCCTGACTTTC. Its translation: CASSPFKAGANVLTF. Combining the CDR3 with reference TRBV18 and TRBJ2-6 gives the whole variable domain NAGVMQNPRHLVRRRGQEARLRCSPMKGHSHVYWYRQLPEEGLKFMVYLQKENIIDESGMPKERFSAEFPKEGPSILRIQQVVRGDSAAYFCASSPFKAGANVLTFGAGSRLTVL.

This clonotype was observed at least ten times. CDR3 coding DNA: TGTGCCAGCAGTTTTGACCCGAACACCGGGGAGCTGTTTTTT. Protein: CASSFDPNTGELFF. The chain uses TRBV6-2 or TRBV6-3 and TRBJ2-2; no firm D call. The V gene's germline CDR1 is MNHEY and CDR2 SVGEGT. The CDR3 loop spans 14 amino acids. V was trimmed by 4 bases and J by 0 bases, leaving 6 bases between them.

This clonotype was detected only a few times. At one boundary the junction diverges from the germline segment, which might be a read error. This chain links TRBV11-2 with TRBJ1-5; D is uncertain. The CDR3 totals 15 residues. CDR1 SGHAT and CDR2 FQNNGV come from the germline V gene. CDR3 sequence (DNA): TGTGTCAGCAGCGATCCGCGCGTGACACCCCAGCCCCAGCATTTT. It yields the protein CVSSDPRVTPQPQHF.

Details on this clonotype: A clone one base away is much larger, so this may be a read error. CDR3 nucleotides: TGTGCCAGCAGTTGCCTCCCTAGCGCTTATAGCACAGATACGCAGTATTTT. It specifies CASSCLPSAYSTDTQYF. V and J are TRBV6-9 and TRBJ2-3; a weak D match, TRBD2 (6 bases). The CDR3 is 17 residues long. Per the germline V gene, CDR1 is MNHGY and CDR2 is SVAAGI. The V and J ends lost 4 bases and 0 bases respectively, with 17 bases between them.

This clonotype showed up many times. V gene TRBV13 combines with J gene TRBJ2-5; 7 bases are a match to TRBD2. The germline gives CDR1 PRHDT, CDR2 FYEKMQ (reference sequence). V trimming: 5 bases; J trimming: 3 bases; junction bases outside the gene matches: 9. This CDR3 spans 15 amino acids. As DNA, the CDR3 is TGTGCCAGCAGCGCTGGGCCTCGGGGGGAAGAGACCCAGTACTTC. It specifies CASSAGPRGEETQYF.

This clonotype has at least ten counts. This rearrangement joins TRBV12-3 or TRBV12-4 to TRBJ2-6; D is unclear. This CDR3 region has 13 residues. Trimming shortened V by 6 bases and J by 2 bases, and 5 bases separated the two germline ends. CDR3 in amino acids: CASRRAGANVLTF. In DNA, the CDR3 is TGTGCCAGCAGAAGGGCTGGGGCCAACGTCCTGACTTTC.

The chain recombines TRBV5-1 with TRBJ2-7, with 11 bases matching TRBD1. CDR1 is SGHRS, CDR2 YFSETQ, per germline. The CDR3 runs 16 residues. Unmatched junction bases numbered 6, after V lost 2 bases and J lost 2 bases. CDR3 residues: CASSLQKGQGAYEQYF. The CDR3, as DNA: TGCGCCAGCAGCTTACAAAAGGGACAGGGGGCCTACGAGCAGTACTTC. The complete variable domain, with remaining parts taken from reference TRBV5-1 and TRBJ2-7, reads KAGVTQTPRYLIKTRGQQVTLSCSPISGHRSVSWYQQTPGQGLQFLFEYFSETQRNKGNFPGRFSGRQFSNSRSEMNVSTLELGDSALYLCASSLQKGQGAYEQYFGPGTRLTVT.

CDR3 protein: CAISERNTEAFF. The DNA of the CDR3 is TGTGCCATCAGTGAGAGGAACACTGAAGCTTTCTTT. This chain connects TRBV10-3 to TRBJ1-1; D is ambiguous. Germline CDR1 and CDR2: ENHRY and SYGVKD. This CDR3 has 12 residues. V dropped 2 bases and J dropped 1 base, with 2 bases sitting between them.